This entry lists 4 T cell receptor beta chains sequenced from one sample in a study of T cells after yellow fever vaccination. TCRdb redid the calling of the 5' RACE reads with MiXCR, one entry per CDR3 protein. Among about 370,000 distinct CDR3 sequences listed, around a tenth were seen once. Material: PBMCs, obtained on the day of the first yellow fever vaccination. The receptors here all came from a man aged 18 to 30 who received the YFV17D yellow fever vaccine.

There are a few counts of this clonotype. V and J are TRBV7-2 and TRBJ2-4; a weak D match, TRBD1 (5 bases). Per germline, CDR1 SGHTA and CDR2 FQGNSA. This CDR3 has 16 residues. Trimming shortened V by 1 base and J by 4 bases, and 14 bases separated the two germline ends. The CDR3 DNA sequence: TGTGCCAGCAGCTTAGGGGGTCAGGGAATTAAAAACATTCAGTACTTC. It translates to CASSLGGQGIKNIQYF.

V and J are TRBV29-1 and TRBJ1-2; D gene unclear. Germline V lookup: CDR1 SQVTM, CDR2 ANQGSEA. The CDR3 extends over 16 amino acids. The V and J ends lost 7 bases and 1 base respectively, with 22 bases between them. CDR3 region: CSEVMVPQHFNYGYTF. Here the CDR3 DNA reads TGCAGCGAGGTGATGGTTCCCCAGCATTTTAACTATGGCTACACCTTC. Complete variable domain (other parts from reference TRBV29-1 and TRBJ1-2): SAVISQKPSRDICQRGTSLTIQCQVDSQVTMMFWYRQQPGQSLTLIATANQGSEATYESGFVIDKFPISRPNLTFSTLTVSNMSPEDSSIYLCSEVMVPQHFNYGYTFGSGTRLTVV.

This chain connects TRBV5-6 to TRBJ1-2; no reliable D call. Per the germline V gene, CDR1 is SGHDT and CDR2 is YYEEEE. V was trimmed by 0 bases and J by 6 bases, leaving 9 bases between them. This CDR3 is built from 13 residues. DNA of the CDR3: TGTGCCAGCAGCTTGGCGGGGATCCATGGCTACACCTTC. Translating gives CASSLAGIHGYTF. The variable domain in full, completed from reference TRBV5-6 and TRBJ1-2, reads DAGVTQSPTHLIKTRGQQVTLRCSPKSGHDTVSWYQQALGQGPQFIFQYYEEEERQRGNFPDRFSGHQFPNYSSELNVNALLLGDSALYLCASSLAGIHGYTFGSGTRLTVV.

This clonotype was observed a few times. The CDR3 here is CASSQWGEETQYF. The CDR3 DNA follows: TGTGCCAGCAGCCAATGGGGGGAAGAGACCCAGTACTTC. V gene TRBV14 combines with J gene TRBJ2-5; D perhaps matches TRBD2 (6 bases). This CDR3 is built from 13 residues. The V gene's germline CDR1 is SGHDN and CDR2 FVKESK. Trimming shortened V by 2 bases and J by 3 bases, and 7 bases separated the two germline ends.